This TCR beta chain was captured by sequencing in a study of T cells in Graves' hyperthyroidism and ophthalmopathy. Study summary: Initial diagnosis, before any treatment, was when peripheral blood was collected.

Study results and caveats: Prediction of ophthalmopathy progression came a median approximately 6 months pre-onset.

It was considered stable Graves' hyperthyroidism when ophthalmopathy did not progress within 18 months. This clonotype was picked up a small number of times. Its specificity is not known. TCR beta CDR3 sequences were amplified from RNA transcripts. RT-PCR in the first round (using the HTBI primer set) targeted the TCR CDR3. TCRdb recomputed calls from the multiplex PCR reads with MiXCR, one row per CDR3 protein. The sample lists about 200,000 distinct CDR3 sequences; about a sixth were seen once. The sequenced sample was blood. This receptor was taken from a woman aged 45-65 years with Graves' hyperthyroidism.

The CDR3 nucleotides read TGTGCCAGCAGTTTAAGACACCTTAACTATGGCTACACCTTC. It yields the protein CASSLRHLNYGYTF. The J gene is TRBJ1-2, the V gene TRBV12-3 or TRBV12-4; D unclear. This CDR3 region has 14 residues. The V and J ends lost 2 bases and 1 base respectively, with 8 bases between them.